The TCR beta chain described here comes from a study of blood T cell repertoires in COVID-19. This clone has only one observation. As handled by the study authors: Quantification of nucleated cells was approximated via reference gene primer amplification. Libraries were prepared by immunoSEQ multiplex PCR; TCRdb keeps only in-frame clonotypes and omits some of them. V, J and clone size are taken as reported in that table, and D and trimming were inferred from the DNA itself. The data show about 120,000 clones, about 85% seen once. The clonotype was recovered from a human donor in a cohort sampled during active COVID-19. The sample consisted of peripheral blood.

The CDR3: CASSPRGAGANVLTF. DNA for the CDR3: TGTGCCAGCAGCCCCCGCGGGGCTGGGGCCAACGTCCTGACTTTC. The chain combines TRBV7-8 with TRBJ2-6; perhaps TRBD2 as D (6 bases). This CDR3 has 15 residues. Germline assignment: CDR1 SGHVS and CDR2 FQNEAQ. Deletions cut 5 bases from V and 2 bases from J, with 10 bases between.